One and the same sample provided the 12 T cell receptor beta chains below, sequenced in a study of cytomegalovirus exposure and HLA in healthy donors. This table comes from immunoSEQ multiplex PCR, and its TCRdb copy is limited to in-frame clones, with some not included. The sample includes tens of thousands of clones, around nine tenths seen only once; the top ten take 3% to 4%. Sequenced material: PBMCs. The receptors come from a woman between 18 and 29 years old in good health and CMV-seropositive.

The gene calls are TRBV5-6 and TRBJ2-1; no definite D call. The CDR3 has 14 amino acids. Per the germline V gene, CDR1 is SGHDT and CDR2 is YYEEEE. V lost 1 base, J lost 0 bases, and 5 bases lay in between. CDR3 DNA: TGTGCCAGCAGCTTGAGAGTCTCCTACAATGAGCAGTTCTTC. Protein sequence: CASSLRVSYNEQFF. The variable domain in full, completed from reference TRBV5-6 and TRBJ2-1, reads DAGVTQSPTHLIKTRGQQVTLRCSPKSGHDTVSWYQQALGQGPQFIFQYYEEEERQRGNFPDRFSGHQFPNYSSELNVNALLLGDSALYLCASSLRVSYNEQFFGPGTRLTVL.

The chain joins TRBV6-1 to TRBJ2-7, with D tentatively TRBD2 (5 bases). The CDR3 is made up of 14 amino acids. Trimming cost V 4 bases and J 1 base, with 11 bases left between them. Germline values: CDR1 MNHNS, CDR2 SASEGT. Written as DNA, the CDR3 is TGTGCCAGCAGTGGTCTTACTAGATCCTACGAGCAGTACTTC. Its protein is CASSGLTRSYEQYF.

J is TRBJ2-1 and V is TRBV4-2; no definite D call. There are 17 residues in the CDR3. The germline V and J ends were trimmed by 0 bases and 3 bases, with 15 bases remaining between them. The V gene's germline CDR1 is LGHNA and CDR2 YNFKEQ. The CDR3 sequence is CASSQENSLSFYNEQFF. The CDR3 coding sequence is TGTGCCAGCAGCCAAGAGAACAGCCTGTCCTTCTACAATGAGCAGTTCTTC.

The V and J genes are TRBV6-5 and TRBJ2-7; the D gene is possibly TRBD1 (6 bases). The CDR3 is 13 residues long. Trimming took off 0 bases at V and 4 bases at J, with 7 bases between the two ends. Germline-derived CDR1 and CDR2 are MNHEY and SVGAGI. CDR3 nucleotide sequence: TGTGCCAGCAGTTACTCGACAGGATACGAGCAGTACTTC. Translated, it gives CASSYSTGYEQYF.

The chain links TRBV28 to TRBJ2-3; 10 positions agree with TRBD2. The V gene end was trimmed by 5 bases and the J gene end by 0 bases; junction bases not matched to a gene: 2. The CDR3 is made up of 15 amino acids. The germline CDR1 and CDR2 sequences are MDHEN and SYDVKM. The CDR3 sequence is CASSLLAGSTDTQYF. CDR3 DNA: TGTGCCAGCAGTCTACTAGCGGGAAGCACAGATACGCAGTATTTT.

This rearrangement joins TRBV4-1 to TRBJ1-2, with 8 bases lining up with TRBD1. Trimming removed 1 base from V and 1 base from J; junction bases left unmatched: 11. The V gene's germline CDR1 is MGHRA and CDR2 YSYEKL. The CDR3 totals 18 residues. CDR3 nucleotide sequence: TGCGCCAGCAGCCAAGCGGACAGGGCCTCATACCGTAACTATGGCTACACCTTC. Amino acid sequence: CASSQADRASYRNYGYTF.

The rearrangement joins TRBV9 to TRBJ1-1, with a weak D call TRBD1 (5 bases). This CDR3 is 13 amino acids long. Between the trimmed V and J ends, which lost 2 bases and 7 bases, there was a span of 12 bases. CDR1 SGDLS and CDR2 YYNGEE come from the germline V gene. The CDR3 protein is CASSVEGHGEAFF. In DNA, the CDR3 is TGTGCCAGCAGCGTGGAGGGGCACGGTGAAGCTTTCTTT.

The gene calls are TRBV5-1 and TRBJ1-4, with a tentative D call TRBD1 (6 bases). Trimming stripped 0 bases from V and 12 bases from J, with 18 bases between. Germline CDR1 is SGHRS and CDR2 is YFSETQ. The CDR3 is made up of 15 amino acids. CDR3 DNA: TGCGCCAGCAGCTTGGAACGAGGGGTCGACAGGCAACTGTTTTTT. This codes for CASSLERGVDRQLFF.

The chain is built from TRBV4-3 and TRBJ2-1; the D gene is possibly TRBD2 (5 bases). V was trimmed by 0 bases and J by 2 bases, leaving 17 bases between them. The CDR3 has 18 amino acids. Germline assignment: CDR1 LGHNA and CDR2 YSLEER. CDR3: CASSQELIGDFTYNEQFF. CDR3 nucleotide sequence: TGCGCCAGCAGCCAAGAGCTTATCGGGGATTTTACCTACAATGAGCAGTTCTTC.

This rearrangement joins TRBV19 to TRBJ1-5, with D maybe TRBD1 (5 bases). The CDR3 is made up of 15 amino acids. The V and J ends lost 4 bases and 4 bases respectively, with 14 bases between them. The germline CDR1 and CDR2 sequences are LNHDA and SQIVND (reference sequence). CDR3 region: CASSTRQIANQPQHF. For the CDR3, the DNA is TGTGCCAGTAGTACCCGACAGATAGCAAATCAGCCCCAGCATTTT. The full variable domain, its missing parts supplied by reference TRBV19 and TRBJ1-5, is DGGITQSPKYLFRKEGQNVTLSCEQNLNHDAMYWYRQDPGQGLRLIYYSQIVNDFQKGDIAEGYSVSREKKESFPLTVTSAQKNPTAFYLCASSTRQIANQPQHFGDGTRLSIL.

This chain joins TRBV27 and TRBJ1-1; weak D call: TRBD1 (6 bases). This CDR3 spans 14 amino acids. V was cut by 5 bases and J by 4 bases, with 14 bases left in between. Germline CDR1 MNHEY, CDR2 SMNVEV (reference sequence). The CDR3: CASSKPGRGTEAFF. In nucleotides, the CDR3 is TGTGCCAGCAGTAAGCCGGGCAGGGGCACTGAAGCTTTCTTT.

The V gene is TRBV7-9, the J gene TRBJ2-7; TRBD1 agrees at 7 bases. This CDR3 comprises 14 residues. The V gene's germline CDR1 is SEHNR and CDR2 FQNEAQ (reference sequence). V dropped 4 bases and J dropped 5; count of bases not matched to a gene: 8. DNA of the CDR3: TGTGCCAGCAGCTCCAGACAGGGTATTGACGAGCAGTACTTC. This sequence encodes CASSSRQGIDEQYF. The complete variable domain, with remaining parts taken from reference TRBV7-9 and TRBJ2-7, reads DTGVSQNPRHKITKRGQNVTFRCDPISEHNRLYWYRQTLGQGPEFLTYFQNEAQLEKSRLLSDRFSAERPKGSFSTLEIQRTEQGDSAMYLCASSSRQGIDEQYFGPGTRLTVT.